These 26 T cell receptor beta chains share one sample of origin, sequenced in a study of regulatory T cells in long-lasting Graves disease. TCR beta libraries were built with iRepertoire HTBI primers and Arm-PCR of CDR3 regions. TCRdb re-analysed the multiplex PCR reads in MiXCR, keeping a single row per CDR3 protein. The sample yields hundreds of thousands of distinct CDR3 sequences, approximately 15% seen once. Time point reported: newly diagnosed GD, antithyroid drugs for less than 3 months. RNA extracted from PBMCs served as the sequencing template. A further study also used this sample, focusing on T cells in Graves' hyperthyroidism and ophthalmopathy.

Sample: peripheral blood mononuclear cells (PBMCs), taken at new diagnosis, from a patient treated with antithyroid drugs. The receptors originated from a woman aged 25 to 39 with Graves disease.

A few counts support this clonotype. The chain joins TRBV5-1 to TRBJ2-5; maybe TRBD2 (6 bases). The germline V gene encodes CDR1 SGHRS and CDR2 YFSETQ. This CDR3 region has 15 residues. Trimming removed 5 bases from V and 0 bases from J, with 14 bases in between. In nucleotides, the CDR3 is TGCGCCAGCAGGGCGGAGGGCCGGAACCAAGAGACCCAGTACTTC. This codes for CASRAEGRNQETQYF.

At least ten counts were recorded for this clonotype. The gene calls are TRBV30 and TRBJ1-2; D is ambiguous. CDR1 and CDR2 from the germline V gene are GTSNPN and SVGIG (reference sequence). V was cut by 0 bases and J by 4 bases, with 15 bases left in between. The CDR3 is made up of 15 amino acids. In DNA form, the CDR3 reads TGTGCCTGGAGTGTCTCGGGCGCAGAATCCTATGGCTACACCTTC. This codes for CAWSVSGAESYGYTF.

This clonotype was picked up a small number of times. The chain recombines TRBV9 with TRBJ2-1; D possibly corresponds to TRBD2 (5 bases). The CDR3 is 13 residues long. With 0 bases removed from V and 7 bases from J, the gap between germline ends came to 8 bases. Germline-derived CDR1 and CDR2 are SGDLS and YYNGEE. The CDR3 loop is CASSVVGVNEQFF. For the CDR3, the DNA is TGTGCCAGCAGCGTAGTCGGGGTAAATGAGCAGTTCTTC.

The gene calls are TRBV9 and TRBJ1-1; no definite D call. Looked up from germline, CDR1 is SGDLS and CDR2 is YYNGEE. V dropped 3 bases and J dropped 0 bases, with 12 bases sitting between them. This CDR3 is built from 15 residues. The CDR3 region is CASSARGSLNTEAFF. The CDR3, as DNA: TGTGCCAGCAGCGCCCGGGGAAGTCTGAACACTGAAGCTTTCTTT.

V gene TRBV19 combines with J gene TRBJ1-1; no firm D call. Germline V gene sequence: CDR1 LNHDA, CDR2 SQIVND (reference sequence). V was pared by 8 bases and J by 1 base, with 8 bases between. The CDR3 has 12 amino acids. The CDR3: CASDTWNTEAFF. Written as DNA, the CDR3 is TGTGCCAGTGACACCTGGAACACTGAAGCTTTCTTT.

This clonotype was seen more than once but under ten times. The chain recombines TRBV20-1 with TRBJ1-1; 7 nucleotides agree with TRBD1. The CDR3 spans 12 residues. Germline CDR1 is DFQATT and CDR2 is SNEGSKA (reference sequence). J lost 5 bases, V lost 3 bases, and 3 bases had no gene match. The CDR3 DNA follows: TGCAGTGCTAGGCAGGGGGGTACTGAAGCTTTCTTT. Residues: CSARQGGTEAFF.

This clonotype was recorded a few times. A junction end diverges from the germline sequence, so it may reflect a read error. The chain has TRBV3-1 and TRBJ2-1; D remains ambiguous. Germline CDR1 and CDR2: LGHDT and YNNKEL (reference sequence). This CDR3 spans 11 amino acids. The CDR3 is CTSSPTNEQFF. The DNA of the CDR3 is TGTACCAGCAGCCCCACAAATGAGCAGTTCTTC.

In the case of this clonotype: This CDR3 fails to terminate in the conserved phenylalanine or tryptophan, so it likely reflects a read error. In DNA form, the CDR3 reads TGTGCCAGTAGTCGGACAGGGGGCGATGAAAAACTGTTTTCT. Residues: CASSRTGGDEKLFS. This chain links TRBV19 with TRBJ1-4, with TRBD1 matching 11 bases. The ends lost 5 bases at V and 6 bases at J; junction bases unmatched: 2. The germline gives CDR1 LNHDA, CDR2 SQIVND (reference sequence). The CDR3 covers 14 residues.

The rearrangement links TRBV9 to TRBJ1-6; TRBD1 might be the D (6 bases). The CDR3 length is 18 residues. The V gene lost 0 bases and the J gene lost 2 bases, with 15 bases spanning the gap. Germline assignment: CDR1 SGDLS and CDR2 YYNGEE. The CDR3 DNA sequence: TGTGCCAGCAGCGTAGACGGGGGCGATCCAGCCTATAATTCACCCCTCCACTTT. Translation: CASSVDGGDPAYNSPLHF.

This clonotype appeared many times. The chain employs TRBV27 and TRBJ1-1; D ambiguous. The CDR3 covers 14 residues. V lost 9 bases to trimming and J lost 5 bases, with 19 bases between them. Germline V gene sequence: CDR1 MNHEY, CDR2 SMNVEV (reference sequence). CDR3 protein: CARPTNLPGTEAFF. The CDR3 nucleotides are TGTGCCAGACCAACGAACCTCCCGGGGACTGAAGCTTTCTTT.

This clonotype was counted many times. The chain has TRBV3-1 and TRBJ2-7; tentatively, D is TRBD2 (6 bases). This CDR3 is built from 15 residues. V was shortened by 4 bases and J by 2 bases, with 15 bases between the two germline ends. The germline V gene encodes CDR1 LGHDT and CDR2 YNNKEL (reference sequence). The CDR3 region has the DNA TGTGCCAGCAGCCCGACTAGTATCCCGACCTACGAGCAGTACTTC. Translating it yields CASSPTSIPTYEQYF.

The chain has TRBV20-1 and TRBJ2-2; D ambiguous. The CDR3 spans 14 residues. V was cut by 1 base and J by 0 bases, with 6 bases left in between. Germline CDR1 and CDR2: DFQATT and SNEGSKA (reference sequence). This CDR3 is CSARGNSNTGELFF. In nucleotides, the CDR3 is TGCAGTGCTAGAGGAAATTCGAACACCGGGGAGCTGTTTTTT.

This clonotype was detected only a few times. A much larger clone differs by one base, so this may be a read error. The CDR3: CASSYPKPAGDLFF. CDR3 bases: TGTGCCAGCAGTTACCCTAAGCCCGCCGGGGACCTGTTTTTT. This rearrangement joins TRBV6-2 or TRBV6-3 to TRBJ2-2; possibly TRBD1 or TRBD2 for D (5 bases each). The germline V gene has CDR1 MNHEY and CDR2 SVGEGT. This CDR3 has 14 amino acids.

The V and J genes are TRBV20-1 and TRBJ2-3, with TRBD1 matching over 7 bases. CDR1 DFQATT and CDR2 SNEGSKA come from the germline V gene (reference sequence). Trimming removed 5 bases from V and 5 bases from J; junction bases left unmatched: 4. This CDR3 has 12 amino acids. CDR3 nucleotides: TGCAGTGCTTGGGACAGAGAAGATACGCAGTATTTT. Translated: CSAWDREDTQYF.

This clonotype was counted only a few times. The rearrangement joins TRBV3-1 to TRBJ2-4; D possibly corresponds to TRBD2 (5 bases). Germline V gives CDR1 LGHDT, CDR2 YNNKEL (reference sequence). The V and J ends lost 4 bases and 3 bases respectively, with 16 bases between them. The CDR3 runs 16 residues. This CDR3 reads CASSRSDLVGKNIQYF. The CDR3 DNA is TGTGCCAGCAGCCGTAGCGATCTGGTGGGCAAAAACATTCAGTACTTC.

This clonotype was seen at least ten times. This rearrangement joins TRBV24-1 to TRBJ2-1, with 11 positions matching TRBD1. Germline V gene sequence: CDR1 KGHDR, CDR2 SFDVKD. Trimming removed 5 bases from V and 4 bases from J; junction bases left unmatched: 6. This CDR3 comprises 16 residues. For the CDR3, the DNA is TGTGCCACCAGTGCCGGGACAGGGGGATCTTACAATGAGCAGTTCTTC. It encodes CATSAGTGGSYNEQFF.

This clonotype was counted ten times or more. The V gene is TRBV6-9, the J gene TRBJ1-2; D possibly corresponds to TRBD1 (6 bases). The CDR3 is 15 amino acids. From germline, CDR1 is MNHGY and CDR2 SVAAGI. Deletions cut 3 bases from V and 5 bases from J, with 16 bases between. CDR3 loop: CASSYPPGQGYGYTF. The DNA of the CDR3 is TGTGCCAGCAGTTACCCCCCGGGGCAGGGGTATGGCTACACCTTC.

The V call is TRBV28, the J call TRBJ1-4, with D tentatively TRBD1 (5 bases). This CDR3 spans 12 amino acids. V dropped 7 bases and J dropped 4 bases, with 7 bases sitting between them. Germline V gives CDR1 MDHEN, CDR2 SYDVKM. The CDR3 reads CASTRDNEKLFF. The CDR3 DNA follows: TGTGCCAGCACCAGGGATAATGAAAAACTGTTTTTT.

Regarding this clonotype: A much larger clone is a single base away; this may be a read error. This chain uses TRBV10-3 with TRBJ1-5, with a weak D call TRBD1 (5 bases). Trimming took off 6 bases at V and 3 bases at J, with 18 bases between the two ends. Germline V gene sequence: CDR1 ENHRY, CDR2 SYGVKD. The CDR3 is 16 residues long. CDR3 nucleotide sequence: TGTGCCATCAGCCCCGCCTGGGGGAGCGTCAATCAGCCCCAGCATTTT. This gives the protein CAISPAWGSVNQPQHF.

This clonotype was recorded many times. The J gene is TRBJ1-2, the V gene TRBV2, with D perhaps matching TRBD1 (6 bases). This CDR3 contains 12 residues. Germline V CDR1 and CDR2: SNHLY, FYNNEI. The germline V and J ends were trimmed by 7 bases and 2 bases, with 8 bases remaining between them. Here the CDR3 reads CASNGQNYGYTF. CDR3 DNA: TGTGCCAGCAACGGACAGAACTATGGCTACACCTTC.

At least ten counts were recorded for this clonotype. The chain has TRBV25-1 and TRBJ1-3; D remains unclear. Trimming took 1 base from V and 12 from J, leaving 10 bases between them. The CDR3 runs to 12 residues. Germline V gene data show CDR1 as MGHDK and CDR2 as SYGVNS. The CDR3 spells CASSEWSGLIYF. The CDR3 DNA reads TGTGCCAGCAGTGAATGGTCCGGCCTCATATATTTT.

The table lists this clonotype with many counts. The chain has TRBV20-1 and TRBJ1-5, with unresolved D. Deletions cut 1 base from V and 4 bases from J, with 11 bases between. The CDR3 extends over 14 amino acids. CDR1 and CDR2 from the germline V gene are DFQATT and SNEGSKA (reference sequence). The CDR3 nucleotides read TGCAGTGCTAGAGCTGCCGGAGCGAATCAGCCCCAGCATTTT. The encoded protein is CSARAAGANQPQHF.

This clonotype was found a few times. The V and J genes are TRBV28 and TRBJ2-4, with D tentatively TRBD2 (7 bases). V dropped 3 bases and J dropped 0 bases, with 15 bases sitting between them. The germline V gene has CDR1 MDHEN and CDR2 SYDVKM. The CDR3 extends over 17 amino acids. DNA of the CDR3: TGTGCCAGCAGTTTTGGGGGGGCAGGTGGAGCCAAAAACATTCAGTACTTC. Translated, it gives CASSFGGAGGAKNIQYF.

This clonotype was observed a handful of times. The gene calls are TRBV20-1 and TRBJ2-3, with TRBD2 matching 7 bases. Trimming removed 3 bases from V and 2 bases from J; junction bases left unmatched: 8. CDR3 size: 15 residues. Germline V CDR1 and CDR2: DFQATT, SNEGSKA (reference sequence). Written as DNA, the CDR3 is TGCAGTGCTAGGGGATCTAGCGGATACACAGATACGCAGTATTTT. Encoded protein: CSARGSSGYTDTQYF.

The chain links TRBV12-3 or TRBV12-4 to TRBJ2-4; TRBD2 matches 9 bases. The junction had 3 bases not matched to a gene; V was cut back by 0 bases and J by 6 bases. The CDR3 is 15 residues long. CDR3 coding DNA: TGTGCCAGCAGTTTAGCTAGCGGGAGCAGAAACATTCAGTACTTC. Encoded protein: CASSLASGSRNIQYF.

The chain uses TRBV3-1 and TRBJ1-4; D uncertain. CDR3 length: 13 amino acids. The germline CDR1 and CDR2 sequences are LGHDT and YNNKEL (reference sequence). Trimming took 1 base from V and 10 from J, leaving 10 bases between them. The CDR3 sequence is CASSQVEYGKLFF. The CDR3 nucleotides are TGTGCCAGCAGCCAAGTAGAGTATGGAAAACTGTTTTTT.